Below are 31 T cell receptor beta chains sequenced from a single sample in a study of blood T cell repertoires in COVID-19. TCRdb's table, derived via immunoSEQ multiplex PCR, lists solely in-frame clones and lacks some. The repertoire holds under 100,000 clones, with about 70% as singletons. Material: peripheral blood. The receptor source for this set is an elderly woman with active or convalescent COVID-19.

The chain recombines TRBV4-3 with TRBJ1-6; no reliable D call. This CDR3 has 16 amino acids. V dropped 0 bases and J dropped 11 bases, with 17 bases sitting between them. CDR1 and CDR2 (germline): LGHNA, YSLEER. The CDR3 sequence is CASSQEYGLTLPPLHF. The CDR3 coding sequence is TGCGCCAGCAGCCAAGAGTACGGACTAACTCTCCCACCCCTCCACTTT.

The chain employs TRBV10-3 and TRBJ2-3; 12 bases are shared with TRBD1. Germline V CDR1 and CDR2: ENHRY, SYGVKD. V lost 7 bases, J lost 0 bases, and 8 bases stayed unmatched. This CDR3 is built from 17 residues. The CDR3 DNA follows: TGTGCCATCACACCGGGACAGGGGGCGGGTAGCACAGATACGCAGTATTTT. Its protein is CAITPGQGAGSTDTQYF.

This chain connects TRBV7-9 to TRBJ1-3; the D gene is possibly TRBD1 (5 bases). This CDR3 is built from 17 residues. The germline CDR1 and CDR2 sequences are SEHNR and FQNEAQ (reference sequence). The V and J ends lost 4 bases and 2 bases respectively, with 18 bases between them. This CDR3 reads CASSSWEGTLAGNTIYF. In DNA form, the CDR3 reads TGTGCCAGCAGCTCATGGGAGGGGACGTTAGCTGGAAACACCATATATTTT.

The chain has TRBV7-2 and TRBJ2-5; 8 nucleotides agree with TRBD2. Germline V lookup: CDR1 SGHTA, CDR2 FQGNSA. Unmatched junction bases numbered 9, after V lost 4 bases and J lost 5 bases. CDR3 length equals 15 residues. The CDR3 sequence: CASSSGLAFGETQYF. In DNA, the CDR3 is TGTGCCAGCAGCTCTGGACTAGCTTTCGGGGAGACCCAGTACTTC. The full variable domain, rest sourced from reference TRBV7-2 and TRBJ2-5, is GAGVSQSPSNKVTEKGKDVELRCDPISGHTALYWYRQSLGQGLEFLIYFQGNSAPDKSGLPSDRFSAERTGGSVSTLTIQRTQQEDSAVYLCASSSGLAFGETQYFGPGTRLLVL.

This chain connects TRBV7-9 to TRBJ2-6, with D unclear. V was pared by 5 bases and J by 7 bases, with 9 bases between. The germline CDR1 and CDR2 sequences are SEHNR and FQNEAQ (reference sequence). The CDR3 loop spans 13 amino acids. This CDR3 reads CASSSFPANVLTF. CDR3 nucleotide sequence: TGTGCCAGCAGCAGCTTCCCCGCCAACGTCCTGACTTTC.

This chain links TRBV28 with TRBJ1-2, with TRBD1 matching 8 bases. After removal of 5 bases from V and 2 bases from J, the junction contained 7 bases not matched to a gene. The CDR3 spans 15 residues. Per the germline V gene, CDR1 is MDHEN and CDR2 is SYDVKM. CDR3 DNA: TGTGCCAGCAGTCCCGGACAGGGCATAAACTATGGCTACACCTTC. It yields the protein CASSPGQGINYGYTF.

The J gene is TRBJ1-2, the V gene TRBV4-3; TRBD1 matches 7 bases. Germline V gives CDR1 LGHNA, CDR2 YSLEER. With 2 bases clipped from V and 8 bases from J, the junction kept 11 bases outside the gene matches. This CDR3 comprises 15 residues. The CDR3, as DNA: TGCGCCAGCAGCCAAACAGGGGTTTCGGTTGAGGGCTACACCTTC. This translates into CASSQTGVSVEGYTF.

V usage is TRBV2 and J usage is TRBJ2-7, with 11 bases lining up with TRBD2. Trimming took 5 bases from V and 0 from J; bases not matched to a gene: 3. The CDR3 is 15 residues long. Germline loops: CDR1 SNHLY, CDR2 FYNNEI. CDR3 nucleotide sequence: TGTGCCAGCAGTCCCACTAGCGGGAGCTCCTACGAGCAGTACTTC. This translates into CASSPTSGSSYEQYF.

V is TRBV7-6 and J is TRBJ2-5; D may be TRBD2 (5 bases). V was trimmed by 1 base and J by 0 bases, leaving 6 bases between them. This CDR3 is 14 amino acids long. Germline CDR1 is SGHVS and CDR2 is FNYEAQ. CDR3 sequence (DNA): TGTGCCAGCAGCTTAGGCGGGTACCAAGAGACCCAGTACTTC. Protein: CASSLGGYQETQYF.

The chain uses TRBV6-6 and TRBJ1-1; D is ambiguous. Germline V gives CDR1 MNHNY, CDR2 SVGAGI (reference sequence). The CDR3 runs 13 residues. The V and J ends lost 6 bases and 1 base respectively, with 9 bases between them. The DNA of the CDR3 is TGTGCCAGCAGCCGAACAGAGAACACTGAAGCTTTCTTT. Translated: CASSRTENTEAFF.

CDR3 in DNA: TGCGCCAGCAGCTTTGCTAGCGGGGCTCAAGAGACCCAGTACTTC. It encodes CASSFASGAQETQYF. The rearrangement links TRBV5-1 to TRBJ2-5; 9 bases align to TRBD2. The CDR3 is 15 amino acids. Germline V lookup: CDR1 SGHRS, CDR2 YFSETQ. V lost 2 bases to trimming and J lost 2 bases; unmatched junction nucleotides: 4.

This chain uses TRBV2 with TRBJ1-4, with D unresolved. This CDR3 spans 14 amino acids. Germline-derived CDR1 and CDR2 are SNHLY and FYNNEI. Between the trimmed V and J ends, which lost 4 bases and 7 bases, there was a span of 13 bases. The CDR3 DNA reads TGTGCCAGCAGTGGGACTATCCGAGGTGAAAAACTGTTTTTT. Encoded protein: CASSGTIRGEKLFF. Full variable domain (rest looked up from reference TRBV2 and TRBJ1-4): EPEVTQTPSHQVTQMGQEVILRCVPISNHLYFYWYRQILGQKVEFLVSFYNNEISEKSEIFDDQFSVERPDGSNFTLKIRSTKLEDSAMYFCASSGTIRGEKLFFGSGTQLSVL.

Only one count was recorded for this clone. This chain uses TRBV7-9 with TRBJ1-2; perhaps TRBD1 as D (5 bases). The V end was cut by 10 bases, the J end by 9 bases, with 21 bases between. This CDR3 is built from 13 residues. CDR1 is SEHNR and CDR2 is FQNEAQ in the germline V gene (reference sequence). DNA of the CDR3: TGTGCCACCGGGGGACCCCTAAGAGGCAGCTACACCTTC. This gives the protein CATGGPLRGSYTF.

This chain joins TRBV10-2 and TRBJ2-2; D call uncertain. V dropped 7 bases and J dropped 6 bases, with 12 bases sitting between them. The CDR3 is 13 residues long. From germline, CDR1 is WSHSY and CDR2 SAAADI. CDR3: CASMVSLPGELFF. The CDR3 DNA sequence: TGCGCCAGCATGGTTAGCCTTCCCGGGGAGCTGTTTTTT.

This chain links TRBV27 with TRBJ1-5; 7 bases map to TRBD1. In germline, CDR1 is MNHEY, CDR2 SMNVEV (reference sequence). Trimming at V came to 8 bases and at J to 2 bases, leaving 9 bases not matched to a gene. The CDR3 is 15 amino acids. The CDR3: CASRPDRAGNQPQHF. CDR3 coding DNA: TGTGCCAGCCGGCCCGACAGGGCGGGCAATCAGCCCCAGCATTTT.

The CDR3 protein is CASSVTGIGNTIYF. CDR3 coding DNA: TGCGCCAGCAGCGTAACAGGGATAGGAAACACCATATATTTT. The chain has TRBV5-1 and TRBJ1-3, with D maybe TRBD1 (6 bases). CDR3 length: 14 amino acids. The V gene's germline CDR1 is SGHRS and CDR2 YFSETQ. V lost 4 bases and J 4 bases, leaving 12 bases between the germline ends.

The CDR3 bases are TGCGCCAGCAGCTCTCTTGGGACAATCGAAGAGACCCAGTACTTC. Amino acids: CASSSLGTIEETQYF. This rearrangement joins TRBV5-1 to TRBJ2-5; the D gene is possibly TRBD1 (6 bases). The length of the CDR3 is 15 residues. CDR1 and CDR2 (germline): SGHRS, YFSETQ. V dropped 3 bases and J dropped 3 bases, with 15 bases sitting between them.

This rearrangement joins TRBV4-3 to TRBJ2-3, with 8 bases lining up with TRBD2. Germline V lookup: CDR1 LGHNA, CDR2 YSLEER. J lost 0 bases, V lost 0 bases, and 2 bases had no gene match. This CDR3 contains 16 residues. The DNA of the CDR3 is TGCGCCAGCAGCCAAGAGGCGGGGGGCAGCACAGATACGCAGTATTTT. It codes for CASSQEAGGSTDTQYF.

This rearrangement joins TRBV7-2 to TRBJ1-2; D ambiguous. Germline V CDR1 and CDR2: SGHTA, FQGNSA. The CDR3 is made up of 16 amino acids. V was trimmed by 1 base and J by 0 bases, leaving 12 bases between them. The CDR3 DNA follows: TGTGCCAGCAGCTTAGTTTATCCGACACCTAACTATGGCTACACCTTC. It codes for CASSLVYPTPNYGYTF.

The rearrangement links TRBV27 to TRBJ1-2; no firm D call. The CDR3 is 14 amino acids. CDR1 MNHEY and CDR2 SMNVEV come from the germline V gene (reference sequence). Trimming took 6 bases from V and 5 from J, leaving 16 bases between them. This CDR3 reads CASRNTGESYGYTF. The CDR3 DNA is TGTGCCAGCAGGAACACCGGAGAATCTTATGGCTACACCTTC.

The chain recombines TRBV19 with TRBJ2-2; the D gene is possibly TRBD2 (6 bases). Trimming removed 5 bases from V and 6 bases from J, with 16 bases in between. The CDR3 totals 15 residues. The germline V gene has CDR1 LNHDA and CDR2 SQIVND (reference sequence). CDR3 nucleotides: TGTGCCAGTAGTCTGGGGACTTTCCCACCCGGGGAGCTGTTTTTT. It specifies CASSLGTFPPGELFF.

The V and J genes are TRBV9 and TRBJ1-1; a possible D gene is TRBD1 (5 bases). Germline CDR1 is SGDLS and CDR2 is YYNGEE. The CDR3 is made up of 16 amino acids. With 4 bases removed from V and 6 bases from J, the gap between germline ends came to 22 bases. The CDR3 DNA follows: TGTGCCAGCAGCCCTTGGGAAACTACAGGTCGCCCTGAAGCTTTCTTT. Translation: CASSPWETTGRPEAFF.

This chain uses TRBV4-3 with TRBJ2-6, with D possibly being TRBD1 (5 bases). The V end lost 4 bases, the J end lost 0 bases, and 10 bases lay between the germline ends. The CDR3 is 16 residues long. The germline V gene encodes CDR1 LGHNA and CDR2 YSLEER. CDR3 residues: CASSPQGNSGANVLTF. As DNA, the CDR3 is TGCGCCAGCAGCCCCCAGGGCAACTCTGGGGCCAACGTCCTGACTTTC.

This clone was seen a few times. This chain joins TRBV11-2 and TRBJ2-2; weak D call: TRBD2 (6 bases). The CDR3 loop spans 15 amino acids. V lost 2 bases to trimming and J lost 5 bases, with 12 bases between them. Germline V gives CDR1 SGHAT, CDR2 FQNNGV. The CDR3 coding sequence is TGTGCCAGCAGCTTACAGGACTACCAGACCGGGGAGCTGTTTTTT. Amino acids: CASSLQDYQTGELFF. Supplemented by reference TRBV11-2 and TRBJ2-2, the full variable domain reads EAGVAQSPRYKIIEKRQSVAFWCNPISGHATLYWYQQILGQGPKLLIQFQNNGVVDDSQLPKDRFSAERLKGVDSTLKIQPAKLEDSAVYLCASSLQDYQTGELFFGEGSRLTVL.

A few counts support this clone. The V gene is TRBV4-3, the J gene TRBJ1-1; D gene ambiguous. With 4 bases removed from V and 4 bases from J, the gap between germline ends came to 10 bases. The length of the CDR3 is 13 residues. Germline lookup yields CDR1 LGHNA and CDR2 YSLEER. The CDR3 sequence is CASSPRGSTEAFF. For the CDR3, the DNA is TGCGCCAGCAGCCCACGGGGTAGCACTGAAGCTTTCTTT.

This clone was detected a few times. The rearrangement joins TRBV4-1 to TRBJ1-2; maybe TRBD1 (5 bases). CDR1 MGHRA and CDR2 YSYEKL come from the germline V gene. The length of the CDR3 is 15 residues. Trimming took 1 base from V and 4 from J, leaving 13 bases between them. For the CDR3, the DNA is TGCGCCAGCAGCCAAGTCCAAGGGCAGGGCTATGGCTACACCTTC. Protein sequence: CASSQVQGQGYGYTF.

The V call is TRBV19, the J call TRBJ2-5; TRBD2 aligns across 12 bases. The germline gives CDR1 LNHDA, CDR2 SQIVND (reference sequence). V was clipped by 5 bases and J by 1 base; unmatched bases: 2. This CDR3 region has 15 residues. The CDR3 DNA reads TGTGCCAGTAGTTTACTAGCGGGGGGCCAAGAGACCCAGTACTTC. Amino acid sequence: CASSLLAGGQETQYF.

The V gene is TRBV9, the J gene TRBJ2-3; D unclear. Germline values: CDR1 SGDLS, CDR2 YYNGEE. CDR3 size: 13 residues. Trimming took off 0 bases at V and 6 bases at J, with 8 bases between the two ends. CDR3 residues: CASSVGTRDTQYF. The CDR3 DNA sequence: TGTGCCAGCAGCGTAGGTACGCGGGATACGCAGTATTTT.

This chain uses TRBV7-9 with TRBJ2-1; D might be TRBD2 (6 bases). The CDR3 is made up of 15 amino acids. V was cut by 3 bases and J by 5 bases, with 14 bases left in between. Germline V lookup: CDR1 SEHNR, CDR2 FQNEAQ (reference sequence). Written as DNA, the CDR3 is TGTGCCAGCAGCTTCCCGGGACTCCTCGACAATGAGCAGTTCTTC. Protein: CASSFPGLLDNEQFF. The variable domain in full, with the rest retrieved from reference TRBV7-9 and TRBJ2-1, is DTGVSQNPRHKITKRGQNVTFRCDPISEHNRLYWYRQTLGQGPEFLTYFQNEAQLEKSRLLSDRFSAERPKGSFSTLEIQRTEQGDSAMYLCASSFPGLLDNEQFFGPGTRLTVL.

The chain links TRBV19 to TRBJ2-5, with 7 bases matching TRBD1. With V trimmed by 1 base and J by 1 base, 3 bases remained unmatched. Germline-derived CDR1 and CDR2 are LNHDA and SQIVND (reference sequence). This CDR3 comprises 15 residues. CDR3 bases: TGTGCCAGTAGTATAGGGGGACAGTTCCAAGAGACCCAGTACTTC. Its translation: CASSIGGQFQETQYF.

The chain employs TRBV6-2 or TRBV6-3 and TRBJ2-3; no firm D call. This CDR3 is 15 amino acids long. From germline, CDR1 is MNHEY and CDR2 SVGEGT. With 0 bases removed from V and 6 bases from J, the gap between germline ends came to 13 bases. The CDR3 protein is CASSYSKPWADTQYF. The CDR3 DNA reads TGTGCCAGCAGTTACTCGAAACCCTGGGCGGATACGCAGTATTTT.